The T cell receptor beta chain described here comes from a study of T cells in Graves' hyperthyroidism and ophthalmopathy. Study-wide results and limits: Most thyroid clonotypes expanded above 0.001 were also detected in blood.

Ahead of any ophthalmopathy symptoms, the blood sample was obtained at the first diagnosis of hyperthyroidism. Of note for this clonotype: Its target is not known. The junction departs from germline at one end; a sequencing error may be responsible.

From RNA transcripts, TCR beta CDR3 regions were amplified. When the TCR CDR3 underwent first-round RT-PCR, the HTBI primer set was used. In TCRdb, the multiplex PCR reads were re-called with MiXCR into one record per CDR3 protein. The sample contains 550,000 to 650,000 distinct CDR3 sequences, about 15% of which appear only once. Sequencing input: blood. The receptor was isolated from a woman in her thirties with Graves' hyperthyroidism that later progressed to Graves' ophthalmopathy.

The CDR3 coding sequence is TGCGGTGCGATCAGCGGAGTACTCTCCTACAATGAGCAGTTCTTC. It translates to CGAISGVLSYNEQFF. The chain combines TRBV20-1 with TRBJ2-1; D might be TRBD2 (5 bases). CDR3 length: 15 amino acids. CDR1 is DFQATT and CDR2 is SNEGSKA in the germline V gene (reference sequence).